This T cell receptor (beta chain) was sequenced during a study of blood T cell repertoires in COVID-19. Study at large: Italy, Spain and the United States were the sources of the convalescent and acute COVID-19 samples. PBMCs, B-cell-depleted T cells, or T cells provided the cDNA or gDNA that made up the material.

Authors' methods: Counts of nucleated cells, estimated from reference gene primer amplification, were obtained. The table came from immunoSEQ multiplex PCR; TCRdb's copy has only in-frame clones and leaves some out. The V and J calls and the clone size are those of that table, but D and trimming were determined from the DNA. The sample lists about 250,000 clones, 85% occurring once. The V gene end was trimmed by 2 bases and the J gene end by 2 bases; junction bases not matched to a gene: 5. The CDR3 spans 16 residues. CDR1 ENHRY and CDR2 SYGVKD come from the germline V gene. The TCR originated in a woman aged 55 to 70 with active or convalescent COVID-19. Source material: peripheral blood. The chain employs TRBV10-3 and TRBJ2-4; TRBD2 matches at 8 bases. CDR3 sequence reads: CAISEGSGSTKNIQYF. Here the CDR3 DNA reads TGTGCCATCAGTGAGGGGAGCGGGAGTACCAAAAACATTCAGTACTTC.